Following are 23 T cell receptor beta chains from one sample sequenced in a study of Ad26.COV2.S vaccination and SARS-CoV-2 variants. The method was immunoSEQ multiplex PCR; TCRdb's version includes in-frame clones alone and lacks a portion of them. The sample holds 200,000 to 250,000 clones, roughly 90% seen once. The sample's treatment: approximately 18 received Ad26.COV2.S at low or high dose, single or two shots; 5 received placebo; per-sample allocation not given. Sample collection was performed on day 63 after the first vaccine or placebo injection. This material consisted of peripheral blood, taken in a trial of Ad26.COV2.S vaccine versus placebo. The source of these receptors is a person aged 18-65 years who received the Ad26.COV2.S COVID-19 vaccine or a placebo.

V and J are TRBV3-1 (or the pseudogene TRBV3-2) and TRBJ2-7; tentative D call: TRBD2 (6 bases). Germline V gene sequence: CDR1 LGHDT, CDR2 YNNKEL (reference sequence). V gave up 3 bases and J gave up 2 bases, with 20 bases separating them. The CDR3 loop spans 17 amino acids. CDR3 in amino acids: CASSQDIGIGSTYEQYF. The DNA of the CDR3 is TGTGCCAGCAGCCAGGATATAGGGATCGGGAGTACCTACGAGCAGTACTTC.

The rearrangement joins TRBV5-6 to TRBJ1-2; TRBD1 aligns across 8 bases. The CDR3 runs to 15 residues. Germline CDR1 reads SGHDT; CDR2 reads YYEEEE. V trimming: 4 bases; J trimming: 2 bases; junction bases outside the gene matches: 7. CDR3 loop: CASSPWDRRNYGYTF. In DNA form, the CDR3 reads TGTGCCAGCAGCCCCTGGGACAGGCGGAACTATGGCTACACCTTC.

The CDR3 spells CASSLIEGTEAFF. The CDR3 DNA follows: TGTGCCAGCAGCTTAATAGAGGGCACTGAAGCTTTCTTT. The genes are TRBV7-6 and TRBJ1-1; D is unclear. The length of the CDR3 is 13 residues. Germline V gene data show CDR1 as SGHVS and CDR2 as FNYEAQ. Trimming stripped 2 bases from V and 4 bases from J, with 8 bases between.

This clone showed up just once. V is TRBV19 and J is TRBJ1-2; D may be TRBD1 (6 bases). Germline assignment: CDR1 LNHDA and CDR2 SQIVND (reference sequence). V dropped 3 bases and J dropped 0 bases, with 11 bases sitting between them. This CDR3 is built from 15 residues. CDR3 nucleotides: TGTGCCAGTAGTATGGGGGGCCTGCCTAACTATGGCTACACCTTC. This encodes CASSMGGLPNYGYTF.

The chain is built from TRBV28 and TRBJ1-1, with D unclear. This CDR3 is 12 amino acids long. The V end lost 8 bases, the J end lost 10 bases, and 17 bases lay between the germline ends. Per the germline V gene, CDR1 is MDHEN and CDR2 is SYDVKM. The CDR3 reads CASRSGSSRAFF. The CDR3 nucleotides are TGTGCCAGCCGTTCGGGGAGCAGCAGAGCTTTCTTT. The full variable domain, completed using reference TRBV28 and TRBJ1-1, is DVKVTQSSRYLVKRTGEKVFLECVQDMDHENMFWYRQDPGLGLRLIYFSYDVKMKEKGDIPEGYSVSREKKERFSLILESASTNQTSMYLCASRSGSSRAFFGQGTRLTVV.

The chain links TRBV19 to TRBJ1-4; D is perhaps TRBD1 (5 bases). Trimming shortened V by 4 bases and J by 8 bases, and 14 bases separated the two germline ends. The CDR3 is 14 amino acids. The germline CDR1 and CDR2 sequences are LNHDA and SQIVND (reference sequence). CDR3 nucleotides: TGTGCCAGTAGTAAGGACCCCGGGGGGGAAAAACTGTTTTTT. It translates to CASSKDPGGEKLFF.

V is TRBV7-2 and J is TRBJ2-7, with no clear D. CDR1 and CDR2 from the germline V gene are SGHTA and FQGNSA. Trimming pared 1 base from V and 3 bases from J, leaving 13 bases between. The CDR3 contains 15 residues. The CDR3 sequence is CASSLEGLTLYEQYF. The CDR3 coding sequence is TGTGCCAGCAGCTTAGAAGGCCTCACCCTCTACGAGCAGTACTTC.

The chain is built from TRBV7-9 and TRBJ2-7, with D possibly TRBD1 on 5 matching bases. Germline V CDR1 and CDR2: SEHNR, FQNEAQ (reference sequence). This CDR3 region has 14 residues. Trimming stripped 2 bases from V and 2 bases from J, with 10 bases between. CDR3 DNA sequence: TGTGCCAGCAGCTTACCAGGGCCCCCCTACGAGCAGTACTTC. It encodes CASSLPGPPYEQYF.

The chain uses TRBV18 and TRBJ1-2, with TRBD1 as a possible D gene (5 bases). V was clipped by 4 bases and J by 10 bases, with 22 bases between them. CDR1 is KGHSH and CDR2 is LQKENI in the germline V gene. The CDR3 runs 15 residues. The chain's CDR3 is CASSRPTTGTTAYTF. The CDR3 DNA is TGTGCCAGCTCACGACCTACGACCGGGACTACTGCCTACACCTTC.

J is TRBJ2-5 and V is TRBV18, with 8 nucleotides matching TRBD2. Germline V lookup: CDR1 KGHSH, CDR2 LQKENI. The CDR3 covers 15 residues. J gave up 7 bases and V 0 bases, and 7 bases lay outside the gene matches. This chain's CDR3 is CASSPPMGLDGTQYF. Written as DNA, the CDR3 is TGTGCCAGCTCACCACCGATGGGACTAGATGGGACCCAGTACTTC. Full variable domain (rest looked up from reference TRBV18 and TRBJ2-5): NAGVMQNPRHLVRRRGQEARLRCSPMKGHSHVYWYRQLPEEGLKFMVYLQKENIIDESGMPKERFSAEFPKEGPSILRIQQVVRGDSAAYFCASSPPMGLDGTQYFGPGTRLLVL.

The chain recombines TRBV19 with TRBJ2-5, with 7 positions matching TRBD2. Losses at the gene ends were 5 bases for V and 0 bases for J; bases not matched to a gene: 3. Germline CDR1 is LNHDA and CDR2 is SQIVND (reference sequence). This CDR3 is built from 14 residues. CDR3: CASSVGGNQETQYF. The CDR3 DNA is TGTGCCAGTAGTGTGGGGGGGAACCAAGAGACCCAGTACTTC.

The V call is TRBV19, the J call TRBJ2-5, with D possibly being TRBD2 (5 bases). Germline assignment: CDR1 LNHDA and CDR2 SQIVND (reference sequence). The CDR3 contains 15 residues. Trimming removed 7 bases from V and 5 bases from J, with 20 bases in between. CDR3 DNA: TGTGCCAGTACCCCAGAAGGAAGGAGGTGGGAGACCCAGTACTTC. Protein sequence: CASTPEGRRWETQYF.

This chain links TRBV5-1 with TRBJ2-3; TRBD2 agrees at 8 bases. Germline assignment: CDR1 SGHRS and CDR2 YFSETQ. The CDR3 is 15 amino acids. V was clipped by 2 bases and J by 6 bases; unmatched bases: 8. CDR3 DNA: TGCGCCAGCAGCTTATCCAGCGGGAGTAGGGATACGCAGTATTTT. It is translated as CASSLSSGSRDTQYF.

This chain joins TRBV12-3 or TRBV12-4 and TRBJ1-4, with D unresolved. The CDR3 loop spans 12 amino acids. The V end lost 2 bases, the J end lost 11 bases, and 9 bases lay between the germline ends. The CDR3 spells CASSLRVGKLFF. The CDR3 DNA is TGTGCCAGCAGTTTAAGGGTGGGGAAACTGTTTTTT.

V is TRBV12-3 or TRBV12-4 and J is TRBJ1-1, with unresolved D. This CDR3 is 10 amino acids long. V was shortened by 8 bases and J by 11 bases, with 12 bases between the two germline ends. CDR3 in amino acids: CASGSVRAFF. Here the CDR3 DNA reads TGTGCCAGCGGGTCGGTGCGGGCTTTCTTT.

The chain joins TRBV15 to TRBJ2-3, with no clear D. The CDR3 has 14 residues. V lost 5 bases to trimming and J lost 0 bases, with 9 bases between them. The germline gives CDR1 LNHNV, CDR2 YYDKDF (reference sequence). The CDR3 protein is CATSEGSSTDTQYF. The CDR3 DNA reads TGTGCCACCAGCGAAGGGTCTAGCACAGATACGCAGTATTTT.

Turning to this clone: The same CDR3 can be traced to other DNA sequences in this sample. The rearrangement links TRBV7-2 to TRBJ2-5; D possibly uses TRBD1 or TRBD2 (5 bases each). There are 13 residues in the CDR3. V was shortened by 4 bases and J by 5 bases, with 11 bases between the two germline ends. Germline V lookup: CDR1 SGHTA, CDR2 FQGNSA. The CDR3 DNA is TGTGCCAGCAGCTACACAGGCGGGGAGACCCAGTACTTC. This sequence encodes CASSYTGGETQYF.

The genes are TRBV2 and TRBJ2-2; 7 nucleotides match TRBD2. Per germline, CDR1 SNHLY and CDR2 FYNNEI. Trimming cost V 5 bases and J 5 bases; bases outside gene matches: 2. CDR3 size: 13 residues. The CDR3 sequence: CASSSSGTGELFF. CDR3 coding DNA: TGTGCCAGCAGTTCTAGCGGAACCGGGGAGCTGTTTTTT.

This clone has only a few counts. Other DNA sequences from this sample encode an identical CDR3 as well. The rearrangement links TRBV10-3 to TRBJ2-5; D unresolved. The V gene lost 0 bases and the J gene lost 5 bases, with 4 bases spanning the gap. The CDR3 is made up of 12 amino acids. From germline, CDR1 is ENHRY and CDR2 SYGVKD. CDR3 DNA: TGTGCCATCAGTGAGTCGAGGGAGACCCAGTACTTC. Amino acids: CAISESRETQYF.

This clone was picked up one time. The V call is TRBV28, the J call TRBJ2-7; the D call may be TRBD1 or TRBD2 (5 bases each). This CDR3 is 13 amino acids long. Between the trimmed V and J ends, which lost 7 bases and 5 bases, there was a span of 15 bases. CDR1 and CDR2 (germline): MDHEN, SYDVKM. The CDR3 region has the DNA TGTGCCAGCACCCACACTGGGGGTGACGAGCAGTACTTC. Amino acids: CASTHTGGDEQYF.

This clone was counted at least ten times. The chain has TRBV6-5 and TRBJ1-4; D might be TRBD1 (5 bases). The CDR3 length is 14 residues. The V end lost 6 bases, the J end lost 7 bases, and 15 bases lay between the germline ends. The germline CDR1 and CDR2 sequences are MNHEY and SVGAGI. CDR3 protein: CASSATEIGEKLFF. The CDR3 bases are TGTGCCAGCAGCGCGACAGAGATCGGTGAAAAACTGTTTTTT.

The chain is built from TRBV7-2 and TRBJ1-4, with D hard to call. V shed 5 bases and J shed 12 bases, with 25 bases lying between them. CDR1 and CDR2 (germline): SGHTA, FQGNSA. The CDR3 is made up of 16 amino acids. Here the CDR3 DNA reads TGTGCCAGCAGCCTTCTAAAGTACGGGTTCGGGGTTGAACTGTTTTTT. Translating gives CASSLLKYGFGVELFF. The full variable domain, in which reference TRBV7-2 and TRBJ1-4 provide the parts outside the CDR3, is GAGVSQSPSNKVTEKGKDVELRCDPISGHTALYWYRQSLGQGLEFLIYFQGNSAPDKSGLPSDRFSAERTGGSVSTLTIQRTQQEDSAVYLCASSLLKYGFGVELFFGSGTQLSVL.

The chain is built from TRBV6-5 and TRBJ1-2; 10 bases map to TRBD1. The CDR3 length is 14 residues. Germline-derived CDR1 and CDR2 are MNHEY and SVGAGI. V shed 2 bases, J shed 4 bases, and the junction held 1 base outside the gene matches. CDR3 coding DNA: TGTGCCAGCAGTTACAGGGACAGGGGCTATGGCTACACCTTC. Protein sequence: CASSYRDRGYGYTF.